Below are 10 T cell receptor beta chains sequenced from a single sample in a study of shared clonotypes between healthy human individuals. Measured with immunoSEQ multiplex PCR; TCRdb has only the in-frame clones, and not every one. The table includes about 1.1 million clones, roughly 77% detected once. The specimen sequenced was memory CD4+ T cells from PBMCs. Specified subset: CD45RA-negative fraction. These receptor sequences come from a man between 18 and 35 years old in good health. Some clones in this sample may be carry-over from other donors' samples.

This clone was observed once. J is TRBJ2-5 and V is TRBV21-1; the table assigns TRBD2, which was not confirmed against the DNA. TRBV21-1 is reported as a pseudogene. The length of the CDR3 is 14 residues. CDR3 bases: TGTGCCAGTCTACGAGGGCGGGACGGGGAGACCCAGTACTTC. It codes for CASLRGRDGETQYF.

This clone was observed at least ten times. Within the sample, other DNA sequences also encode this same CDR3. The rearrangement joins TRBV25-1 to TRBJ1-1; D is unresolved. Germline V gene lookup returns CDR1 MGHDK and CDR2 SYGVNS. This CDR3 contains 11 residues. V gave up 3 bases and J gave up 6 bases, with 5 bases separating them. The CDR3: CASSDSAEAFF. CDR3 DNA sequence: TGTGCCAGCAGTGACTCGGCTGAAGCTTTCTTT.

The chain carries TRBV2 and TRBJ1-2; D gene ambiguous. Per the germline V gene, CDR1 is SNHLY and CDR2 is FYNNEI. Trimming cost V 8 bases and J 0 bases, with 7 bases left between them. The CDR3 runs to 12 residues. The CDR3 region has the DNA TGTGCCAGCGTGGATTCTAACTATGGCTACACCTTC. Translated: CASVDSNYGYTF. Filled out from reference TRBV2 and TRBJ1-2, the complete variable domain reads EPEVTQTPSHQVTQMGQEVILRCVPISNHLYFYWYRQILGQKVEFLVSFYNNEISEKSEIFDDQFSVERPDGSNFTLKIRSTKLEDSAMYFCASVDSNYGYTFGSGTRLTVV.

CDR3 nucleotide sequence: TGTGCCAGCAGCTTGGGTATGGAACAGGGGGAAAAACTGTTTTTT. Residues: CASSLGMEQGEKLFF. The rearrangement joins TRBV5-6 to TRBJ1-4, with 7 positions matching TRBD1. The CDR3 totals 15 residues. Germline V CDR1 and CDR2: SGHDT, YYEEEE. With 0 bases clipped from V and 8 bases from J, the junction kept 7 bases outside the gene matches.

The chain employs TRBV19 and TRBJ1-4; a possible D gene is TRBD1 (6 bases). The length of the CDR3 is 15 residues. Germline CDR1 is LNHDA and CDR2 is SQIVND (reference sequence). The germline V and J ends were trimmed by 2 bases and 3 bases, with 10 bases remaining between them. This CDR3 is CASSIQGLPNEKLFF. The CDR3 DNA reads TGTGCCAGTAGTATACAGGGGCTACCTAATGAAAAACTGTTTTTT.

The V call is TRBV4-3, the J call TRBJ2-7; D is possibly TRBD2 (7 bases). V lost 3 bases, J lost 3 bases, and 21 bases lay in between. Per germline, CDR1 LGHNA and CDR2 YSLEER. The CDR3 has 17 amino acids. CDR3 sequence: CASSQDNGRGALYEQYF. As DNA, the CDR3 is TGCGCCAGCAGCCAGGATAATGGTCGGGGGGCCCTCTACGAGCAGTACTTC.

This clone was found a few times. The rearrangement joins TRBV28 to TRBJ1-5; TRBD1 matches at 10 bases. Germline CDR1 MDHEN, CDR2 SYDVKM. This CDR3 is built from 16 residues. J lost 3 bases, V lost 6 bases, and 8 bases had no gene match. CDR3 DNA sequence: TGTGCCAGCAGACCCAGTGGGACAGGGGACAATCAGCCCCAGCATTTT. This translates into CASRPSGTGDNQPQHF.

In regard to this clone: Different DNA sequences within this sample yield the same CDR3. Written as DNA, the CDR3 is TGTGCCAGCAGTTCGGGCGGGGGGTACTACGAGCAGTACTTC. It translates to CASSSGGGYYEQYF. The chain recombines TRBV28 with TRBJ2-7, with 8 bases matching TRBD2. The V and J ends lost 4 bases and 3 bases, in that order; junction bases with no gene match: 5. Germline values: CDR1 MDHEN, CDR2 SYDVKM. The CDR3 has 14 residues.

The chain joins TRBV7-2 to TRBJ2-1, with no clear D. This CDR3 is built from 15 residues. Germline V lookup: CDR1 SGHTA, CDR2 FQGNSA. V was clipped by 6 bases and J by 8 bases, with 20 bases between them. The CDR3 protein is CASSLTMGWADEQFF. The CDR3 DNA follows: TGTGCCAGCAGTTTAACTATGGGTTGGGCCGATGAGCAGTTCTTC.

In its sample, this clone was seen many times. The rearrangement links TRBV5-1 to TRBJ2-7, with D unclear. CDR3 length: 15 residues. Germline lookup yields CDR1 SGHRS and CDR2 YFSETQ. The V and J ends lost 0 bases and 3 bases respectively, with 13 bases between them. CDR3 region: CASSLGGAQRYEQYF. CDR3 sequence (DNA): TGCGCCAGCAGCTTGGGAGGTGCCCAACGCTACGAGCAGTACTTC. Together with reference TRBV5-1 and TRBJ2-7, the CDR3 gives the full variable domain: KAGVTQTPRYLIKTRGQQVTLSCSPISGHRSVSWYQQTPGQGLQFLFEYFSETQRNKGNFPGRFSGRQFSNSRSEMNVSTLELGDSALYLCASSLGGAQRYEQYFGPGTRLTVT.